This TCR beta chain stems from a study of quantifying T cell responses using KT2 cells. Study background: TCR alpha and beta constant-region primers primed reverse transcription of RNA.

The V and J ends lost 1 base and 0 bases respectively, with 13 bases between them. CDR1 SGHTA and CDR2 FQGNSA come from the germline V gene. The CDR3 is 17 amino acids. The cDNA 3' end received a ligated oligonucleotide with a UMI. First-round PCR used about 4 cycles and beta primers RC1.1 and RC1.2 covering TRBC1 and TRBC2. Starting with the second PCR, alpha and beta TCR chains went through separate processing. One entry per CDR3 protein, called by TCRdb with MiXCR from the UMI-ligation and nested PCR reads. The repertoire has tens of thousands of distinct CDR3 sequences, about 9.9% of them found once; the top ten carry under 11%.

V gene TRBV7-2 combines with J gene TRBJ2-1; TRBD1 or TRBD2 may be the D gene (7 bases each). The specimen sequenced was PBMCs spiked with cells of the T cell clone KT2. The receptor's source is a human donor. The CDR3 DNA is TGTGCCAGCAGCTTAGTGGGGGGGACAGCCTCCTACAATGAGCAGTTCTTC. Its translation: CASSLVGGTASYNEQFF.